Described below is a single T cell receptor beta chain sequence and its context. Researchers isolated at least 7 million PBMCs per sample. This sample stems from a study of blood T cells in healthy people across ages. CDR1 SGHRS and CDR2 YFSETQ come from the germline V gene. V shed 9 bases, J shed 1 base, and the junction held 11 bases outside the gene matches. The CDR3 runs 15 residues. The use of a sample-barcoded 5' primer and a J-beta primer mix characterized a second PCR of 7 to 11 cycles. Each cDNA molecule was tagged by a template-switch adaptor that had 12 random nucleotides. TCRdb analysed the 5' RACE reads with MiXCR anew, one entry per CDR3 protein. Of roughly 2 million distinct CDR3 sequences detected, 49% appear once; the ten largest clones hold roughly 2%.

The sequenced sample consisted of blood. This sequence was found in a woman aged 35 to 49 in good health. The chain couples TRBV5-1 to TRBJ2-7, with 9 bases aligning to TRBD1. The CDR3 coding sequence is TGCGCCACCCGGACAGGGGAAGACCCATCCTACGAGCAGTACTTC. Translated: CATRTGEDPSYEQYF.